This passage covers 8 T cell receptor beta chains from one sample sequenced in a study of early T cells in non-severe SARS-CoV-2 infection. TCRdb re-derived calls from the 5' RACE reads in MiXCR, one entry per CDR3 protein. Of more than 80,000 distinct CDR3 sequences in the sample, 15% to 20% were seen once. Sequencing was done on a sample of whole blood. The receptors were sampled from an adult who was a healthcare worker with PCR-confirmed SARS-CoV-2 infection or an uninfected control (not recorded which).

V gene TRBV6-1 combines with J gene TRBJ2-7; 7 nucleotides match TRBD2. The CDR3 runs to 14 residues. The germline gives CDR1 MNHNS, CDR2 SASEGT. The CDR3 here is CVTVKRGSSYEQYF. CDR3 DNA sequence: TGTGTCACCGTGAAGCGGGGCTCTTCCTACGAGCAGTACTTC.

This clonotype occurred a few times. The V gene is TRBV5-1, the J gene TRBJ2-3; D call uncertain. V lost 0 bases and J 8 bases, leaving 7 bases between the germline ends. CDR1 and CDR2 (germline): SGHRS, YFSETQ. The length of the CDR3 is 12 residues. CDR3 DNA: TGCGCCAGCAGCTTGGATTCTTTTACGCAGTATTTT. Translated, it gives CASSLDSFTQYF.

V gene TRBV29-1 combines with J gene TRBJ2-5; TRBD2 aligns across 10 bases. The J segment lost 5 bases and the V segment lost 4 bases, leaving 10 bases of the junction unmatched. The CDR3 sequence is 15 residues long. Germline V gene lookup returns CDR1 SQVTM and CDR2 ANQGSEA. For the CDR3, the DNA is TGCAGCGTTGTTCGGGCTAGCGGGAGTTTGGAGACCCAGTACTTC. This translates into CSVVRASGSLETQYF.

The chain employs TRBV4-3 and TRBJ1-2, with a tentative D call TRBD1 (6 bases). V was clipped by 4 bases and J by 4 bases, with 16 bases between them. CDR1 and CDR2 (germline): LGHNA, YSLEER. The CDR3 runs 15 residues. CDR3 amino acids: CASSPGQGRSYGYTF. The CDR3 region has the DNA TGCGCCAGCAGCCCCGGCCAGGGGCGCAGCTATGGCTACACCTTC.

This clonotype appeared many times. This chain links TRBV20-1 with TRBJ2-1; the match to TRBD2 covers 8 bases. CDR1 DFQATT and CDR2 SNEGSKA come from the germline V gene (reference sequence). V was pared by 0 bases and J by 9 bases, with 10 bases of the junction left unmatched. The CDR3 has 15 amino acids. CDR3: CSARDSSGGRTEQFF. In DNA form, the CDR3 reads TGCAGTGCTAGAGATAGTTCTGGCGGGAGGACTGAGCAGTTCTTC.

This clonotype showed up just a few times. The CDR3 is CARPGLEAFF. CDR3 in DNA: TGTGCCCGCCCAGGCCTTGAAGCTTTCTTT. The chain links TRBV6-4 to TRBJ1-1, with D hard to call. Trimming stripped 11 bases from V and 7 bases from J, with 11 bases between. Germline V lookup: CDR1 MRHNA, CDR2 SNTAGT. This CDR3 spans 10 amino acids.

Only a few counts were recorded for this clonotype. This chain uses TRBV7-2 with TRBJ1-2, with D possibly TRBD1 on 6 matching bases. CDR3 size: 16 residues. The V end lost 5 bases, the J end lost 2 bases, and 18 bases lay between the germline ends. The germline V gene has CDR1 SGHTA and CDR2 FQGNSA. The CDR3 here is CASSLITGQSNYGYTF. For the CDR3, the DNA is TGTGCCAGCAGCCTCATAACAGGGCAATCGAACTATGGCTACACCTTC.

This clonotype was picked up a small number of times. The chain employs TRBV28 and TRBJ2-1, with 9 bases fitting TRBD1. In germline, CDR1 is MDHEN, CDR2 SYDVKM. The ends lost 2 bases at V and 4 bases at J; junction bases unmatched: 9. The CDR3 loop spans 17 amino acids. CDR3 amino acids: CASSLGAGTGLYNEQFF. The CDR3 DNA follows: TGTGCCAGCAGTTTAGGCGCCGGGACAGGGTTATACAATGAGCAGTTCTTC.